This entry is about one T cell receptor beta chain. Antigen unknown. This record belongs to a study of shared clonotypes between healthy human individuals. Study context: Each donor contributed plates that comprised three CD4 naive, three CD4 memory, two CD8 naive and one CD8 memory.

Notes on the study in general: It was expected that sequencing depth would affect clonotype sharing among donors.

Germline loops: CDR1 LNHDA, CDR2 SQIVND (reference sequence). Trimming cost V 5 bases and J 8 bases, with 12 bases left between them. This CDR3 spans 12 amino acids. Profiling relied on immunoSEQ multiplex PCR, and the TCRdb table lists in-frame clones only, not all of them. The top ten hold approximately 1.8% of the sample, which has 730,000 or so clones, roughly 70% seen once. This chain uses TRBV19 with TRBJ1-2, with TRBD1 as a possible D gene (6 bases). The sequenced sample consisted of memory CD4+ T cells sorted from blood. Subset noted: CD45RA-negative fraction. The source is a woman aged 25 to 45 in good health. The CDR3 sequence is CASSLDSWGYTF. CDR3 in DNA: TGTGCCAGTAGTCTGGACAGTTGGGGCTACACCTTC.